A single TCR beta chain is shown here with its context. No antigen is known for it. TCRdb's table, derived via immunoSEQ multiplex PCR, lists solely in-frame clones and lacks some. This sample yields hundreds of thousands of clones, of which 77% are seen a single time; around 12% belongs to the top ten. Genomic DNA of unsorted samples came from 85 million to 95 million PBMCs. These data originate in a study of shared clonotypes between healthy human individuals. General observations from the study: Among donors, the sharing of clonotypes was expected to be influenced by sequencing depth.

The CDR3 totals 14 residues. The V and J ends lost 0 bases and 2 bases respectively, with 9 bases between them. Germline-derived CDR1 and CDR2 are SGHRS and YFSETQ. The receptor comes from a woman aged 40 to 50 in good health. Some clones in this sample may be carry-over from other donors' samples. Source material: PBMCs. V gene TRBV5-1 combines with J gene TRBJ2-7; no firm D call. CDR3 protein: CASSLEGPTYEQYF. CDR3 in DNA: TGCGCCAGCAGCTTGGAAGGGCCTACCTACGAGCAGTACTTC.